This TCR beta chain was found in a study of shared clonotypes between healthy human individuals. The test was conducted at deep level. Genomic DNA of every subset was divided equally among multiple immunoSEQ plates. How the authors handled the data: Junction-only sequences without quality scores came from ImmunoSEQ, so filtering differed. Clones were read by immunoSEQ multiplex PCR, and TCRdb kept only the in-frame ones, dropping some. V, J and clone size are taken as reported in that table, and D and trimming were inferred from the DNA itself. The data contain over 400,000 clones, 70% to 85% of them singletons. Findings of the study overall: Limitation of the genetic and exposure-history diversity represented came from the few donors.

Concerning this clone itself: Its specificity is unknown.

CDR1 SGDLS and CDR2 YYNGEE come from the germline V gene. V gave up 7 bases and J gave up 0 bases, with 4 bases separating them. This CDR3 has 11 residues. This TCR derives from a woman in her thirties or forties in good health. Some clones in this sample may be carry-over from other donors' samples. What was sequenced was PBMCs. This sequence joins TRBV9 and TRBJ1-2, with no clear D. CDR3 residues: CASGSNYGYTF. CDR3 bases: TGTGCCAGCGGGTCTAACTATGGCTACACCTTC. Looking up the rest from reference TRBV9 and TRBJ1-2 gives the full variable domain: DSGVTQTPKHLITATGQRVTLRCSPRSGDLSVYWYQQSLDQGLQFLIQYYNGEERAKGNILERFSAQQFPDLHSELNLSSLELGDSALYFCASGSNYGYTFGSGTRLTVV.